Given below is one T cell receptor beta chain in context. Its antigen is currently unknown. The CDR3 contains 15 residues. CDR1 is SGHRS, CDR2 YFSETQ, per germline. Trimming pared 2 bases from V and 0 bases from J, leaving 9 bases between. This sample is drawn from a study of cytomegalovirus exposure and HLA in healthy donors. Study results and limitations: Researchers catalogued about 160 TCR beta chains as cytomegalovirus-associated.

The data were produced by immunoSEQ multiplex PCR, yet TCRdb's version contains in-frame clones alone and is incomplete. The repertoire consists of about 280,000 clones, with 85% to 90% occurring once and the leading ten covering approximately 0.9%. Sample: PBMCs. The TCR sequence derives from a woman between 18 and 29 years old in good health and CMV-seronegative. This chain joins TRBV5-1 and TRBJ2-1; D may be TRBD2 (5 bases). The CDR3 sequence is CASSLAVGSYNEQFF. CDR3 DNA: TGCGCCAGCAGCTTAGCGGTAGGCTCCTACAATGAGCAGTTCTTC.